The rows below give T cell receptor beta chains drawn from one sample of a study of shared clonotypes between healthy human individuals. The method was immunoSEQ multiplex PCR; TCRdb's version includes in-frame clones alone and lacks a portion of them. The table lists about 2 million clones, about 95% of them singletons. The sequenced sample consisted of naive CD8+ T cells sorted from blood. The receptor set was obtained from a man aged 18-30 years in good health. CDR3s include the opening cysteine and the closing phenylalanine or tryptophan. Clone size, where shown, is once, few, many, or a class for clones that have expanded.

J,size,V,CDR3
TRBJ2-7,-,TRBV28,CASSFPQGGSLSNEQYF
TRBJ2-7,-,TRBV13,CASSLMGFEQYF
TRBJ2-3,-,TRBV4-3,CASSQEVAGVSTDTQYF
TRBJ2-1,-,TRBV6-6,CASSYSEGRYNEQFF
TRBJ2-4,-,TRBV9,CASSEEGIAKNIQYF
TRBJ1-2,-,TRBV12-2,CASRQPDRPNYGYTF
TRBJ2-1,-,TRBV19,CASTTADSYNEQFF
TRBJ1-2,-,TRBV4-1,CASSQALNYGYTF
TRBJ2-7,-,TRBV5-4,CASSAQGPEQYF
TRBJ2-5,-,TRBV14,CASSRDRPQETQYF
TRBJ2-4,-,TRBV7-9,CASSPGGEGDIQYF
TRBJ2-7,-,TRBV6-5,CASNLQGSYEQYF
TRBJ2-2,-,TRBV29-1,CSVEDATGAGELFF
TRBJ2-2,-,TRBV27,CASSTLTNTGELFF
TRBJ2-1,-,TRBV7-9,CASSFRDQAGGYNEQFF
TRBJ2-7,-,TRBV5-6,CASSGDNSYEQYF
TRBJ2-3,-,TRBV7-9,CASEGGSTDTQYF
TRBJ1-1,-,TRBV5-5,CASSLWGDNEAFF
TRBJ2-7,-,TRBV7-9,CASSSYTSGRPDEQYF
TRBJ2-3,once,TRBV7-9,CASSLAHREGLTDTQYF
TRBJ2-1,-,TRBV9,CASSNDYNEQFF
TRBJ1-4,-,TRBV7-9,CASSFSGTREKLFF
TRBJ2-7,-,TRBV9,CASSVGLAGVLNEQYF
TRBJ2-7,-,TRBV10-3,CAIRSGDYFYEQYF
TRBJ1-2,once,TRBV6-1,CASSVLGGANLYGYTF
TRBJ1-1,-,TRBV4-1,CASSQVRGEAFF
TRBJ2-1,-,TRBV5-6,CASSPPGQGFDEQFF